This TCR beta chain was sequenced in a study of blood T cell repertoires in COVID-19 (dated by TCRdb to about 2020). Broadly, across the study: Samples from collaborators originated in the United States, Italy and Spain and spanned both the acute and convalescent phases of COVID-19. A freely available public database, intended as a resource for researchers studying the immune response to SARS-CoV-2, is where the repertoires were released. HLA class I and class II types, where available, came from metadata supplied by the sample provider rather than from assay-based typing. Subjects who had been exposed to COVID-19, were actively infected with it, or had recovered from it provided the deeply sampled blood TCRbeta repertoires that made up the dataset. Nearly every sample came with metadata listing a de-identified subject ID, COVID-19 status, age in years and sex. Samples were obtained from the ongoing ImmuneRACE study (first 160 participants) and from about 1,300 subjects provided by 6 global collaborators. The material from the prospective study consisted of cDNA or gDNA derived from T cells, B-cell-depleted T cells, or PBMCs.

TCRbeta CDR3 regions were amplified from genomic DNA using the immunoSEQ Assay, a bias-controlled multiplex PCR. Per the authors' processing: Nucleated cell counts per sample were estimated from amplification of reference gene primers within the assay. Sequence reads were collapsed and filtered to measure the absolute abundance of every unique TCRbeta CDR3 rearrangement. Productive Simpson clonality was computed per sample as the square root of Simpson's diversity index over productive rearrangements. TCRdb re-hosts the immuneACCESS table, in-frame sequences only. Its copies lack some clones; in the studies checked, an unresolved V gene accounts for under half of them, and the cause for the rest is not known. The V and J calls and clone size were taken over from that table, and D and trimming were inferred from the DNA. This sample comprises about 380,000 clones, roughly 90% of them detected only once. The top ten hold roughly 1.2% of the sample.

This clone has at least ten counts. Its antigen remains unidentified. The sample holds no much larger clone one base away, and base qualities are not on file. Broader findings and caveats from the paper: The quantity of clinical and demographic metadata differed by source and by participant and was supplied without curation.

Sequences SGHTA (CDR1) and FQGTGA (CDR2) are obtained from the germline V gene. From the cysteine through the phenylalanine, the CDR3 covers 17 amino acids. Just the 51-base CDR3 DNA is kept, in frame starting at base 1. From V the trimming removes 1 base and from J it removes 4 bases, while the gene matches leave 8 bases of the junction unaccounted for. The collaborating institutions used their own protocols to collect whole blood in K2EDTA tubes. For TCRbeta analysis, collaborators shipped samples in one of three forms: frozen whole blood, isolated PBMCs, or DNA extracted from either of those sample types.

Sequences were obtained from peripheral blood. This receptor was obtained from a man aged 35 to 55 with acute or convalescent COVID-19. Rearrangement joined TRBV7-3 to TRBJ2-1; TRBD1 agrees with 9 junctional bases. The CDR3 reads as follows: CASSLRSGQGFYNEQFF. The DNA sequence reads TGTGCCAGCAGCTTAAGGTCAGGACAGGGGTTTTACAATGAGCAGTTCTTC. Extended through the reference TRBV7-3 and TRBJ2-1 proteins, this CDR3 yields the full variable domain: GAGVSQTPSNKVTEKGKYVELRCDPISGHTALYWYRQSLGQGPEFLIYFQGTGAADDSGLPNDRFFAVRPEGSVSTLKIQRTERGDSAVYLCASSLRSGQGFYNEQFFGPGTRLTVL.